Below, 11 T cell receptor beta chains from the same sample are listed, as sequenced in a study of shared T cell receptors in the human thymus. The repertoire was sequenced with immunoSEQ multiplex PCR; TCRdb's copy has only in-frame clones and lacks some. The repertoire holds hundreds of thousands of clones, with 80% to 90% as singletons. The same specimen was also included in a second study, on human thymus T cells.

Sample: thymocytes. Every receptor here comes from a boy under three years old with a congenital heart defect.

This rearrangement joins TRBV7-2 to TRBJ2-7; TRBD2 agrees at 10 bases. After removal of 3 bases from V and 4 bases from J, the junction contained 15 bases not matched to a gene. Germline CDR1 is SGHTA and CDR2 is FQGNSA. The CDR3 spans 18 residues. Here the CDR3 reads CASSLGLAGELSRYEQYF. The DNA of the CDR3 is TGTGCCAGCAGCTTGGGTCTAGCGGGAGAGTTGTCAAGGTACGAGCAGTACTTC. Full variable domain (outside the CDR3, taken from reference TRBV7-2 and TRBJ2-7): GAGVSQSPSNKVTEKGKDVELRCDPISGHTALYWYRQSLGQGLEFLIYFQGNSAPDKSGLPSDRFSAERTGGSVSTLTIQRTQQEDSAVYLCASSLGLAGELSRYEQYFGPGTRLTVT.

The gene calls are TRBV4-3 and TRBJ2-2; weak D call: TRBD2 (5 bases). Trimming took off 3 bases at V and 1 base at J, with 9 bases between the two ends. Germline V lookup: CDR1 LGHNA, CDR2 YSLEER. CDR3 length: 15 amino acids. The chain's CDR3 is CASSHGLENTGELFF. As DNA, the CDR3 is TGCGCCAGCAGCCACGGACTGGAGAACACCGGGGAGCTGTTTTTT.

This clone was observed a handful of times. V and J are TRBV28 and TRBJ2-1; 11 nucleotides match TRBD2. Trimming removed 6 bases from V and 7 bases from J; junction bases left unmatched: 11. This CDR3 contains 16 residues. Germline-derived CDR1 and CDR2 are MDHEN and SYDVKM. The CDR3, as DNA: TGTGCCAGCAGGCTACTCATAGCGGGGGGGCGGAATGAGCAGTTCTTC. Residues: CASRLLIAGGRNEQFF.

This clone was seen only once. The V gene is TRBV28, the J gene TRBJ2-3; D unclear. The CDR3 is made up of 14 amino acids. The germline gives CDR1 MDHEN, CDR2 SYDVKM. The germline V and J ends were trimmed by 3 bases and 2 bases, with 9 bases remaining between them. CDR3 residues: CASSFGGFTDTQYF. In nucleotides, the CDR3 is TGTGCCAGCAGTTTTGGCGGATTCACAGATACGCAGTATTTT.

The V and J genes are TRBV4-2 and TRBJ2-2; 11 positions agree with TRBD2. Germline V lookup: CDR1 LGHNA, CDR2 YNFKEQ. Trimming removed 1 base from V and 7 bases from J; junction bases left unmatched: 11. The length of the CDR3 is 18 residues. The CDR3 is CASSQGLAGGRQDGELFF. The CDR3 nucleotides read TGTGCCAGCAGCCAAGGCCTAGCGGGGGGACGTCAAGACGGGGAGCTGTTTTTT.

DNA for the CDR3: TGTGCCAGCACCCAGGGACAGGGGACCACCTACGAGCAGTACTTC. This sequence encodes CASTQGQGTTYEQYF. The chain has TRBV5-8 and TRBJ2-7, with TRBD1 identical over 10 bases. The CDR3 is 15 residues long. CDR1 and CDR2 (germline): SGHTS, YDEGEE. With V trimmed by 6 bases and J by 2 bases, 8 bases remained unmatched.

This sequence joins TRBV7-2 and TRBJ1-5, with D maybe TRBD1 (5 bases). V lost 1 base and J lost 3, with 13 bases in between. Per germline, CDR1 SGHTA and CDR2 FQGNSA. The CDR3 has 16 amino acids. The CDR3 DNA reads as TGTGCCAGCAGCTTAGTTTACGACAGACACAATCAGCCCCAGCATTTT. Its protein is CASSLVYDRHNQPQHF.

The V call is TRBV25-1, the J call TRBJ2-7, with a possible D match to TRBD1 (6 bases). V was shortened by 1 base and J by 4 bases, with 14 bases between the two germline ends. The CDR3 consists of 15 residues. Per the germline V gene, CDR1 is MGHDK and CDR2 is SYGVNS. CDR3 loop: CASSEWSRDTYEQYF. DNA for the CDR3: TGTGCCAGCAGTGAATGGTCCCGGGACACTTACGAGCAGTACTTC.

The table lists this clone with a few counts. The chain recombines TRBV11-2 with TRBJ2-7, with a weak D call TRBD1 (5 bases). The CDR3 contains 14 residues. Germline values: CDR1 SGHAT, CDR2 FQNNGV. Trimming stripped 0 bases from V and 4 bases from J, with 10 bases between. The CDR3 DNA follows: TGTGCCAGCAGCTTAGACAGGGATCGATACGAGCAGTACTTC. As protein: CASSLDRDRYEQYF.

The V and J genes are TRBV7-9 and TRBJ2-7, with 7 positions matching TRBD1. CDR3 length: 16 amino acids. CDR1 and CDR2 from the germline V gene are SEHNR and FQNEAQ (reference sequence). V trimming: 1 base; J trimming: 2 bases; junction bases outside the gene matches: 8. The DNA of the CDR3 is TGTGCCAGCAGCTTAGGAGCCGGGACAGCGCCCTACGAGCAGTACTTC. Its translation: CASSLGAGTAPYEQYF.

V usage is TRBV9 and J usage is TRBJ1-2, with 7 bases that match TRBD1. This CDR3 region has 14 residues. The junction had 5 bases not matched to a gene; V was cut back by 4 bases and J by 2 bases. From germline, CDR1 is SGDLS and CDR2 YYNGEE. The DNA of the CDR3 is TGTGCCAGCAGCACCGTGACAGGGAACTATGGCTACACCTTC. Its translation: CASSTVTGNYGYTF.